This T cell receptor (beta chain) was sequenced for a study of CD8 T cells in Susac syndrome. Germline lookup yields CDR1 ENHRY and CDR2 SYGVKD. Between the trimmed V and J ends, which lost 3 bases and 10 bases, there was a span of 12 bases. The CDR3 sequence is 12 residues long. Reverse transcription of roughly 0.45 to 1 ug RNA used random hexamers. TCRdb analysed the immunoSEQ multiplex PCR reads with MiXCR anew, one entry per CDR3 protein. In the table there are 170,000 or so distinct CDR3 sequences, over 85% of which are singletons. Peripheral blood CD8+ and CD4+ T cells were profiled by TCR beta sequencing.

The receptor was derived from a human donor with multiple sclerosis. The sample was CD4+ T cells from PBMCs. The chain joins TRBV10-3 to TRBJ1-1; perhaps TRBD1 as D (5 bases). DNA of the CDR3: TGTGCCATCAGTGAAGTTGGGGGGAGAGCTTTCTTT. It yields the protein CAISEVGGRAFF.